The clone carrying this T cell receptor beta chain has ten or more counts. Time point reported: newly diagnosed GD, antithyroid drugs for less than 3 months. From PBMCs, RNA was extracted and then used to make the TCR library. Looked up from germline, CDR1 is SGHNT and CDR2 is YENEEA. The CDR3 totals 15 residues. The V gene end was trimmed by 1 base and the J gene end by 8 bases; junction bases not matched to a gene: 8. These data come from a study of regulatory T cells in long-lasting Graves disease. Relying on iRepertoire HTBI primers and Arm-PCR of CDR3 regions, the team built TCR beta libraries. In TCRdb, the multiplex PCR reads were re-called with MiXCR into one record per CDR3 protein. The sample records approximately 460,000 distinct CDR3 sequences, about a sixth being singletons. These data were also reused for a study on T cells in Graves' hyperthyroidism and ophthalmopathy.

The receptor was derived from a woman younger than 45 with Graves disease. The specimen comprised peripheral blood mononuclear cells (PBMCs), sampled at new diagnosis, from a patient treated with antithyroid drugs. V and J are TRBV11-3 and TRBJ2-1; TRBD1 matches at 7 bases. The DNA for the CDR3 is TGTGCCAGCAGCTTAGCGGGCTACAGGGGCTATGAGCAGTTCTTC. Translating it yields CASSLAGYRGYEQFF.